This T cell receptor beta chain was retrieved from a study of blood T cell repertoires in COVID-19. Overall study context: The study drew acute and convalescent COVID-19 samples from the United States, Italy and Spain. In each case, the material was cDNA or gDNA derived from T cells, B-cell-depleted T cells, or PBMCs.

This CDR3 has 15 amino acids. CDR1 and CDR2 (germline): LGHNA, YNFKEQ. Trimming removed 1 base at V and 3 bases at J, with 9 bases between. The table came from immunoSEQ multiplex PCR; TCRdb's copy has only in-frame clones and leaves some out. The table has some 120,000 clones, 75% to 90% seen once. The rearrangement uses TRBV4-2 and TRBJ2-2; D may be TRBD2 (5 bases). The TCR originated in a woman aged 70-85 years with acute or convalescent COVID-19. Sequencing was performed on peripheral blood. The CDR3 DNA follows: TGTGCCAGCAGCCAAGGTGGAGCGGACACCGGGGAGCTGTTTTTT. It specifies CASSQGGADTGELFF.